The 20 T cell receptor beta chains below were found in one sample sequenced in a study of blood T cell repertoires in COVID-19. Produced via immunoSEQ multiplex PCR; TCRdb's table is partial and in-frame only. This table holds about 390,000 clones, roughly 89% found once. Sequencing was carried out using PBMCs or T cells enriched from blood (not recorded which). The receptors come from a woman in her forties or fifties who had recovered from COVID-19.

The chain is built from TRBV28 and TRBJ1-2, with a possible D match to TRBD1 (5 bases). The V and J ends lost 8 bases and 4 bases respectively, with 8 bases between them. Germline assignment: CDR1 MDHEN and CDR2 SYDVKM. The CDR3 consists of 11 residues. CDR3 sequence reads: CASGAFYGYTF. The DNA for the CDR3 is TGTGCCAGCGGGGCATTCTATGGCTACACCTTC.

V and J are TRBV27 and TRBJ1-2; TRBD1 aligns across 8 bases. The CDR3 sequence is 14 residues long. J lost 8 bases, V lost 6 bases, and 11 bases had no gene match. In germline, CDR1 is MNHEY, CDR2 SMNVEV (reference sequence). As DNA, the CDR3 is TGTGCCAGCAGGACTACGGACAGGGTGGGCGGCTACACCTTC. Protein sequence: CASRTTDRVGGYTF.

This chain connects TRBV3-1 (or the pseudogene TRBV3-2) to TRBJ1-5; tentatively, D is TRBD1 (5 bases). CDR1 is LGHDT and CDR2 is YNNKEL in the germline V gene (reference sequence). Trimming cost V 4 bases and J 9 bases, with 25 bases left between them. The CDR3 sequence is 17 residues long. CDR3 protein: CASSPDGGLPGRMPQHF. DNA for the CDR3: TGTGCCAGCAGCCCCGACGGCGGCTTGCCAGGGCGCATGCCCCAGCATTTT.

The gene calls are TRBV15 and TRBJ1-5; 8 bases are a match to TRBD1. V shed 7 bases, J shed 0 bases, and the junction held 5 bases outside the gene matches. CDR1 LNHNV and CDR2 YYDKDF come from the germline V gene (reference sequence). The CDR3 is 15 amino acids. The CDR3 sequence is CATKRDRYSNQPQHF. CDR3 in DNA: TGTGCCACCAAAAGGGACAGGTATAGCAATCAGCCCCAGCATTTT.

This chain links TRBV12-2 with TRBJ1-2; TRBD1, the D gene given by the table, was not confirmed from the DNA. TRBV12-2 is deemed a pseudogene. The CDR3 is 20 amino acids. The chain's CDR3 is CASRLDFGLFGGQGSYGYTF. In DNA form, the CDR3 reads TGTGCAAGTCGCTTAGACTTTGGGCTGTTCGGGGGACAGGGATCCTATGGCTACACCTTC.

The rearrangement joins TRBV15 to TRBJ2-7; the D gene is possibly TRBD2 (6 bases). V gave up 4 bases and J gave up 4 bases, with 14 bases separating them. This CDR3 is built from 14 residues. Germline loops: CDR1 LNHNV, CDR2 YYDKDF (reference sequence). Here the CDR3 DNA reads TGTGCCACCAGCAAGGCGGGACTGCCATACGAGCAGTACTTC. Its protein is CATSKAGLPYEQYF.

There are a few counts of this clone. The rearrangement links TRBV3-1 (or the pseudogene TRBV3-2) to TRBJ1-2, with 7 bases matching TRBD1. The CDR3 is 13 residues long. Germline V gene lookup returns CDR1 LGHDT and CDR2 YNNKEL (reference sequence). Trimming at V came to 0 bases and at J to 13 bases, leaving 8 bases not matched to a gene. As DNA, the CDR3 is TGTGCCAGCAGCCAAGATTCCAGGGGGAGTTGCACCTTC. It codes for CASSQDSRGSCTF.

The genes are TRBV7-2 and TRBJ1-6; D remains ambiguous. V was trimmed by 0 bases and J by 5 bases, leaving 8 bases between them. Germline V gene sequence: CDR1 SGHTA, CDR2 FQGNSA. This CDR3 region has 15 residues. The CDR3 bases are TGTGCCAGCAGCTTAGCGCATCCGGATAATTCACCCCTCCACTTT. Protein: CASSLAHPDNSPLHF.

The chain has TRBV6-2 or TRBV6-3 and TRBJ2-2; unclear D gene. This CDR3 contains 18 residues. Deletions cut 2 bases from V and 0 bases from J, with 16 bases between. Per germline, CDR1 MNHEY and CDR2 SVGEGT. Here the CDR3 reads CASSYGFRLVSNTGELFF. CDR3 bases: TGTGCCAGCAGTTACGGGTTCAGGCTCGTTTCGAACACCGGGGAGCTGTTTTTT.

This clone was observed once. J is TRBJ1-2 and V is TRBV29-1; no clear D gene. Germline V CDR1 and CDR2: SQVTM, ANQGSEA. V lost 7 bases to trimming and J lost 3 bases, with 15 bases between them. CDR3 size: 13 residues. The CDR3 bases are TGCAGCGCCATGGGAGGGTGGGACTATGGCTACACCTTC. Its protein is CSAMGGWDYGYTF.

V and J are TRBV18 and TRBJ1-1, with D perhaps TRBD1 (5 bases). Trimming pared 3 bases from V and 4 bases from J, leaving 21 bases between. The CDR3 spans 17 residues. CDR1 and CDR2 (germline): KGHSH, LQKENI. The CDR3 here is CASSPAILGGVSTEAFF. The CDR3 bases are TGTGCCAGCTCACCTGCCATCCTTGGGGGGGTTTCCACTGAAGCTTTCTTT.

V gene TRBV5-1 combines with J gene TRBJ2-2; TRBD1 is a possible D gene (6 bases). The CDR3 spans 18 residues. CDR1 is SGHRS, CDR2 YFSETQ, per germline. Trimming pared 3 bases from V and 4 bases from J, leaving 22 bases between. The DNA of the CDR3 is TGCGCCAGCAGCTCACCCAGGGAACAGGGATCAGGCACCGGGGAGCTGTTTTTT. It is translated as CASSSPREQGSGTGELFF.

The rearrangement joins TRBV29-1 to TRBJ1-2, with TRBD1 matching 7 bases. CDR1 and CDR2 (germline): SQVTM, ANQGSEA. The trim removed 3 bases at V and 2 bases at J, leaving 9 bases unmatched. The CDR3 has 15 residues. The CDR3 DNA reads as TGCAGCGTTGACATGGGGACAGAATTAAACTATGGCTACACCTTC. Protein sequence: CSVDMGTELNYGYTF.

The chain recombines TRBV30 with TRBJ1-3; TRBD1 matches 11 bases. Germline CDR1 is GTSNPN and CDR2 is SVGIG (reference sequence). There are 14 residues in the CDR3. J was trimmed by 11 bases and V by 2 bases; bases with no gene match: 8. The CDR3 nucleotides are TGTGCCTGGAGTACGCTCCGGGACAGGGGGTCCATATATTTT. Translated, it gives CAWSTLRDRGSIYF. The full variable domain, completed using reference TRBV30 and TRBJ1-3, is SQTIHQWPATLVQPVGSPLSLECTVEGTSNPNLYWYRQAAGRGLQLLFYSVGIGQISSEVPQNLSASRPQDRQFILSSKKLLLSDSGFYLCAWSTLRDRGSIYFGEGSWLTVV.

The rearrangement joins TRBV28 to TRBJ1-2, with 9 bases that match TRBD1. The CDR3 sequence is 19 residues long. In germline, CDR1 is MDHEN, CDR2 SYDVKM. The V segment lost 6 bases and the J segment 1 base; nucleotides outside the gene matches: 18. The CDR3 DNA follows: TGTGCCAGCAGCGGCCTTACGGGCCCCCCGGGACAGGGTAACTATGGCTACACCTTC. Protein sequence: CASSGLTGPPGQGNYGYTF.

V usage is TRBV9 and J usage is TRBJ2-5; no reliable D call. CDR1 SGDLS and CDR2 YYNGEE come from the germline V gene. Trimming took 1 base from V and 5 from J, leaving 6 bases between them. CDR3 size: 12 residues. The CDR3, as DNA: TGTGCCAGCAGCGTATCGGGTGAGACCCAGTACTTC. Its protein is CASSVSGETQYF. The full variable domain, with the rest looked up from reference TRBV9 and TRBJ2-5, is DSGVTQTPKHLITATGQRVTLRCSPRSGDLSVYWYQQSLDQGLQFLIQYYNGEERAKGNILERFSAQQFPDLHSELNLSSLELGDSALYFCASSVSGETQYFGPGTRLLVL.

This clone was seen a single time. The rearrangement uses TRBV27 and TRBJ1-2, with 7 bases aligning to TRBD1. The CDR3 runs 13 residues. In germline, CDR1 is MNHEY, CDR2 SMNVEV (reference sequence). J lost 3 bases, V lost 3 bases, and 1 base had no gene match. The chain's CDR3 is CASSFDRDYGYTF. The CDR3 coding sequence is TGTGCCAGCAGTTTCGACAGGGACTATGGCTACACCTTC.

V usage is TRBV25-1 and J usage is TRBJ1-2, with D hard to call. The V and J ends lost 3 bases and 4 bases respectively, with 15 bases between them. Germline CDR1 and CDR2: MGHDK and SYGVNS. This CDR3 region has 15 residues. The CDR3 here is CASSEPGSESYGYTF. The CDR3 DNA sequence: TGTGCCAGCAGTGAGCCTGGGTCGGAGAGCTATGGCTACACCTTC.

The chain links TRBV5-1 to TRBJ2-7; no definite D call. Trimming pared 5 bases from V and 2 bases from J, leaving 11 bases between. This CDR3 contains 13 residues. CDR1 is SGHRS, CDR2 YFSETQ, per germline. In DNA, the CDR3 is TGCGCCAGCAGGGCGGCAAGTCCCTACGAGCAGTACTTC. It is translated as CASRAASPYEQYF.

The rearrangement joins TRBV27 to TRBJ1-1; D ambiguous. V shed 5 bases and J shed 8 bases, with 12 bases lying between them. The CDR3 consists of 12 residues. Per germline, CDR1 MNHEY and CDR2 SMNVEV (reference sequence). CDR3 coding DNA: TGTGCCAGCAGTCCAAGGACGGGAGAAGCTTTCTTT. Residues: CASSPRTGEAFF.